The sequence of this T cell receptor (beta chain) was determined in a study of T cell changes during pregnancy in multiple sclerosis. Germline CDR1 and CDR2: SGHTA and FQGTGA. The J segment lost 4 bases and the V segment lost 5 bases, leaving 3 bases of the junction unmatched. The CDR3 consists of 14 residues. Some clones are missing from TCRdb's copy, which holds only in-frame ones; the method was immunoSEQ multiplex PCR. The sample includes under 35,000 clones, 87% of them seen just once. Sample: CD8+ T cells from peripheral blood mononuclear cells, taken before pregnancy. V usage is TRBV7-3 and J usage is TRBJ1-1, with 11 bases that match TRBD1. The origin of this receptor is a female donor with multiple sclerosis, enrolled in a pregnancy study. The CDR3 protein is CASSPGQGGTEAFF. The CDR3 coding sequence is TGTGCCAGCAGCCCGGGACAGGGGGGCACTGAAGCTTTCTTT.